Sequencing of this T cell receptor (beta chain) was carried out in a study of blood T cell repertoires in COVID-19. Study context: Sites in the United States, Italy and Spain provided acute and convalescent COVID-19 samples. T cells, B-cell-depleted T cells, or PBMCs provided the cDNA or gDNA that served as material.

In germline, CDR1 is SNHLY, CDR2 FYNNEI. V shed 4 bases and J 1 base; nucleotides not matched to a gene: 3. CDR3 length equals 14 residues. During active infection, Seattle patients enrolled and were then monitored through disease. In the authors' methods: For nucleated cells, counts were estimated from reference gene primer amplification. The table came from immunoSEQ multiplex PCR; TCRdb's copy has only in-frame clones and leaves some out. D and trimming were read from the DNA, whereas the V and J calls and clone size are those reported in that table. The sample yields over 400,000 clones, 85% to 90% seen once.

J is TRBJ1-1 and V is TRBV2; 7 bases map to TRBD1. Sequenced material: peripheral blood. This sequence originates from a woman aged 50 to 65 with COVID-19, enrolled during active disease. CDR3 sequence: CASSVRDRNTEAFF. The DNA for the CDR3 is TGTGCCAGCAGTGTCCGGGACAGGAACACTGAAGCTTTCTTT.